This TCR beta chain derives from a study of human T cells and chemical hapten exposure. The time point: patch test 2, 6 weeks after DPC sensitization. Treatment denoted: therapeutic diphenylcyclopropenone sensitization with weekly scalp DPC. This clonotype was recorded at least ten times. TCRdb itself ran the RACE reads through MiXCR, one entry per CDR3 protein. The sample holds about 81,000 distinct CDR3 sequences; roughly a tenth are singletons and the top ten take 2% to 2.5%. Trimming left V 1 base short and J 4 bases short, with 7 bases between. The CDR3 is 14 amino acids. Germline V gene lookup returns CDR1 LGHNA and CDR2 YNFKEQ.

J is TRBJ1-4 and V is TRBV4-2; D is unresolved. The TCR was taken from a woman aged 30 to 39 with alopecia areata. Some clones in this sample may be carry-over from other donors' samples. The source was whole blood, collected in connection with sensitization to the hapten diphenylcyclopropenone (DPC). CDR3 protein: CASSQAWNNEKLFF. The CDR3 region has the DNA TGTGCCAGCAGCCAAGCCTGGAATAATGAAAAACTGTTTTTT.